These T cell receptor beta chains were read from a single sample in a study of shared clonotypes between healthy human individuals. The repertoire was sequenced with immunoSEQ multiplex PCR; TCRdb's copy has only in-frame clones and lacks some. The sample has a few hundred thousand clones, less than 98% seen once. Input material: naive CD4+ T cells sorted from blood. These receptors all stem from a young woman in good health. Both conserved end residues are part of each CDR3. A D gene is named only where the DNA matches it firmly. Clone size appears in some rows only: once, few, many, or a class for an expanded clone.

TRBJ1-4 | - | TRBV7-9 | - | TGTGCCAGCAGCTTAGCGGGAGGGTATGAAAAACTGTTTTTT | CASSLAGGYEKLFF
TRBJ2-7 | TRBD1 | TRBV7-9 | - | TGTGCCAGCAGCTCCCAGGGGGATTCCTACGAGCAGTACTTC | CASSSQGDSYEQYF
TRBJ2-7 | TRBD1 | TRBV5-1 | - | TGCGCCAGCAGCTTGGTGGACAGGGCCTACGAGCAGTACTTC | CASSLVDRAYEQYF
TRBJ1-5 | - | TRBV28 | - | TGTGCCAGCAGTTCCGGGGGTTCCAATCAGCCCCAGCATTTT | CASSSGGSNQPQHF
TRBJ2-4 | TRBD2 | TRBV7-9 | - | TGTGCCAGCAGCGCCGCGGGGGGGCGCATGAACATTCAGTACTTC | CASSAAGGRMNIQYF
TRBJ2-5 | - | TRBV7-8 | - | TGTGCCAGCAGGGAAATCGTGGGACGCTCCCAAGAGACCCAGTACTTC | CASREIVGRSQETQYF
TRBJ2-7 | - | TRBV5-1 | - | TGCGCCAGCAGCTTGGAACAGGGACGTAACTACGAGCAGTACTTC | CASSLEQGRNYEQYF
TRBJ2-1 | TRBD2 | TRBV11-2 | once | TGTGCCAGCACGCAGTCTAGCGGTAGCTCCTACAATGAGCAGTTCTTC | CASTQSSGSSYNEQFF
TRBJ2-7 | - | TRBV6-5 | - | TGTGCCAGCAGATCCGGGACAATCTACGAGCAGTACTTC | CASRSGTIYEQYF
TRBJ1-1 | TRBD1 | TRBV29-1 | - | TGCAGCGTTCTGGGGACAGGGGGGACTGAAGCTTTCTTT | CSVLGTGGTEAFF
TRBJ1-4 | TRBD1 | TRBV7-2 | - | TGTGCCAGCAGCTTAGGGGGACAGGGAGAGGAAAAACTGTTTTTT | CASSLGGQGEEKLFF
TRBJ2-3 | - | TRBV6-5 | - | TGTGCCAGCAGTTACACGGGAACGTCGGATACGCAGTATTTT | CASSYTGTSDTQYF
TRBJ2-7 | TRBD2 | TRBV11-2 | once | TGTGCCAGCAGCTCGGATCGACTAGCAAACGAGCAGTACTTC | CASSSDRLANEQYF
TRBJ2-5 | - | TRBV9 | - | TGTGCCAGCAGCGTAAGAACGGGACGTGCAGAGACCCAGTACTTC | CASSVRTGRAETQYF
TRBJ2-3 | - | TRBV14 | - | TGTGCCAGCAGCCAAGAGCGGGCAAATACGCAGTATTTT | CASSQERANTQYF
TRBJ1-5 | TRBD1 | TRBV5-1 | - | TGCGCCAGCAGCTCCTGGGGGGAGGACCGCCCGACAGGGAAGAATCAGCCCCAGCATTTT | CASSSWGEDRPTGKNQPQHF
TRBJ2-1 | - | TRBV18 | - | TGTGCCAGCTCACCAGGGGCCGATCCCTACAATGAGCAGTTCTTC | CASSPGADPYNEQFF
TRBJ2-1 | TRBD2 | TRBV15 | - | TGTGCCACCAGCAGAGATGGGACTAGAGGTATTCGGAAGTTCTTC | CATSRDGTRGIRKFF
TRBJ2-1 | - | TRBV11-2 | - | TGTGCCAGCAGCTTCCCGGGAGCCTACAATGAGCAGTTCTTC | CASSFPGAYNEQFF
TRBJ1-1 | - | TRBV27 | once | TGTGCCAGCAGTTTGGAGGGCAGGACATACACTGAAGCTTTCTTT | CASSLEGRTYTEAFF
TRBJ2-1 | - | TRBV5-5 | - | TGTGCCAGCAGCTTGATAGGGGCAGCCTACAATGAGCAGTTCTTC | CASSLIGAAYNEQFF
TRBJ1-1 | - | TRBV28 | - | TGTGCCAGCATGGGGCGAGTCGTAGCTTTCTTT | CASMGRVVAFF
TRBJ1-2 | TRBD1 | TRBV5-4 | - | TGTGCCAGCAGCTACCCCTCCGGGACAGGGAGGTCTAACTATGGCTACACCTTC | CASSYPSGTGRSNYGYTF
TRBJ2-3 | - | TRBV2 | once | TGTGCCAGCAGGTTCGCGGGGAGCACAGGTACGCAGTATTTT | CASRFAGSTGTQYF
TRBJ2-1 | TRBD2 | TRBV2 | - | TGTGCCAGCAGTGAAGCGTTCCCTAGCGGGAGAAATGAGCAGTTCTTC | CASSEAFPSGRNEQFF
TRBJ2-1 | - | TRBV9 | once | TGTGCCAGCAGCGTCCTCGACTACAATGAGCAGTTCTTC | CASSVLDYNEQFF
TRBJ2-7 | - | TRBV27 | - | TGTGCCAGCAGTTCTTCAGTAGAGAACAACTACGAGCAGTACTTC | CASSSSVENNYEQYF
TRBJ2-1 | TRBD2 | TRBV7-2 | - | TGTGCCAGCAGCTTAGCAGCGGGGAGGGATGAGCAGTTCTTC | CASSLAAGRDEQFF
TRBJ1-2 | - | TRBV10-3 | once | TGTGCCATCAGTGAGTCGGGCAAGCACCACTATGGCTACACCTTC | CAISESGKHHYGYTF
TRBJ2-1 | TRBD2 | TRBV9 | once | TGTGCCAGCAGCGTCGGACTAGCGGCCCCTAGTGAGCAGTTCTTC | CASSVGLAAPSEQFF
TRBJ2-5 | - | TRBV6-5 | - | TGTGCCAGCAGTCCAGGGACGGAGAAGACCCAGTACTTC | CASSPGTEKTQYF
TRBJ2-2 | TRBD2 | TRBV19 | - | TGTGCCAGTACCCGGGGACTAGCGCTTGACAGTGAGCTGTTTTTT | CASTRGLALDSELFF
TRBJ2-2 | - | TRBV6-6 | - | TGTGCCAGCAGCCCCTCCGGACCCCCGGGGACCGGGGAGCTGTTTTTT | CASSPSGPPGTGELFF
TRBJ2-7 | TRBD2 | TRBV2 | - | TGTGCCAGCGCTCCGGGACTAGCGGTTTACGAGCAGTACTTC | CASAPGLAVYEQYF
TRBJ1-2 | - | TRBV19 | - | TGTGCCAGTAGTATGGCTGACCGGGGCTACACCTTC | CASSMADRGYTF
TRBJ2-1 | TRBD2 | TRBV11-2 | - | TGTGCCAGCAGCTTAGATCTCGTAGCGGGAGGACGCAATGAGCAGTTCTTC | CASSLDLVAGGRNEQFF
TRBJ2-5 | - | TRBV6-5 | - | TGTGCCAGCAGTTACTCGGGCAGCCAAGAGACCCAGTACTTC | CASSYSGSQETQYF
TRBJ2-1 | - | TRBV4-1 | - | TGCGCCAGCAGCCAAGAAGCCAGCGGGTTCTACAATGAGCAGTTCTTC | CASSQEASGFYNEQFF
TRBJ2-7 | - | TRBV28 | - | TGTGCCAGCACGTTTCAGGAGACCTACGAGCAGTACTTC | CASTFQETYEQYF
TRBJ2-5 | - | TRBV2 | - | TGTGCCAGCATTCAGCAAGAGACCCAGTACTTC | CASIQQETQYF
TRBJ2-7 | TRBD2 | TRBV6-1 | - | TGTGCCAGCACCCACGGACTAGCGGATTACTACGAGCAGTACTTC | CASTHGLADYYEQYF
TRBJ1-2 | - | TRBV28 | - | TGTGCCAGCAGGGCCTCGGGGCAGGGGAACTATGGCTACACCTTC | CASRASGQGNYGYTF
TRBJ2-3 | - | TRBV6-5 | - | TGTGCCAGCAGGGAGCGTGGGGGTATCACAGATACGCAGTATTTT | CASRERGGITDTQYF
TRBJ2-3 | TRBD2 | TRBV7-3 | - | TGTGCCAGCAGCTTGACTAGCGGGAGTACAGATACGCAGTATTTT | CASSLTSGSTDTQYF
TRBJ2-1 | - | TRBV14 | once | TGTGCCAGCAGCCAAGTAGGTGTCGCTTACAATGAGCAGTTCTTC | CASSQVGVAYNEQFF
TRBJ1-2 | TRBD1 | TRBV10-3 | - | TGTGCCATCAGCGAATCGACCGGGACAGGGAATTCGTTTAACTATGGCTACACCTTC | CAISESTGTGNSFNYGYTF
TRBJ2-4 | - | TRBV6-6 | - | TGTGCCAGCAGTTACTCCTCGGGGGCCAAAAACATTCAGTACTTC | CASSYSSGAKNIQYF
TRBJ1-4 | - | TRBV28 | - | TGTGCCAGCAGTTCCCCCCCTAGCGATGAAAAACTGTTTTTT | CASSSPPSDEKLFF
TRBJ2-6 | - | TRBV5-5 | - | TGTGCCAGCAGCTTACCAAGCTCTGGGGCCAACGTCCTGACTTTC | CASSLPSSGANVLTF
TRBJ2-3 | - | TRBV19 | - | TGTGCCAGTACCCCCACTTTAGAGTCTGATACGCAGTATTTT | CASTPTLESDTQYF
TRBJ1-4 | - | TRBV2 | - | TGTGCCAGCAAAGACAGTGCAACTAATGAAAAACTGTTTTTT | CASKDSATNEKLFF
TRBJ2-2 | TRBD2 | TRBV30 | once | TGTGCCTGCGATAGCGGGAGATCGCGGGAGCTGTTTTTT | CACDSGRSRELFF
TRBJ1-2 | - | TRBV7-9 | - | TGTGCCACCCTACCTGGTAGCACGGGCTACACCTTC | CATLPGSTGYTF
TRBJ1-2 | - | TRBV27 | - | TGTGCCAGCAGTTTATCGGGCAGCCCTAACTATGGCTACACCTTC | CASSLSGSPNYGYTF
TRBJ1-5 | - | TRBV30 | - | TGTGCCTGGAGTGTACCCCGGGGAGAAGGACAGCCCCAGCATTTT | CAWSVPRGEGQPQHF
TRBJ1-1 | TRBD1 | TRBV28 | - | TGTGCCAGCAGTAGGGGGGACAGAAACACTGAAGCTTTCTTT | CASSRGDRNTEAFF
TRBJ2-5 | - | TRBV5-1 | - | TGCGCCAGCAGCTCCAGGGAATCGTACCAAGAGACCCAGTACTTC | CASSSRESYQETQYF
TRBJ2-7 | - | TRBV28 | - | TGTGCCAGCATGACCCCGGAGGGCCGACCCAACGAGCAGTACTTC | CASMTPEGRPNEQYF
TRBJ2-7 | TRBD2 | TRBV28 | - | TGTGCCAGCAGCTACCTGGGGAGGGCGAGCTCCTACGAGCAGTACTTC | CASSYLGRASSYEQYF
TRBJ2-1 | - | TRBV6-5 | - | TGTGCCAGCAGTCCTAGCGGAGGGGGCAATGAGCAGTTCTTC | CASSPSGGGNEQFF